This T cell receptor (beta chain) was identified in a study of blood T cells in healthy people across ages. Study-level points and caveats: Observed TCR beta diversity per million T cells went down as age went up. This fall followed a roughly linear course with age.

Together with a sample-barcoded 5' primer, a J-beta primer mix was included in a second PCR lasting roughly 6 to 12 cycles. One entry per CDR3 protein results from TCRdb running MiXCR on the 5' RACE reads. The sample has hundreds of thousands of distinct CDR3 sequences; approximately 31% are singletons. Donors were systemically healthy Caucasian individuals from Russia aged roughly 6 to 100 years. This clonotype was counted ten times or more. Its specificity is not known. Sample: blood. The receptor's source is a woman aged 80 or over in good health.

The CDR3 loop reads CSVDPGGNSPLHF. The CDR3 bases are TGCAGCGTTGACCCCGGGGGAAATTCACCCCTCCACTTT. V and J are TRBV29-1 and TRBJ1-6; a possible D gene is TRBD1 (5 bases). Between the trimmed V and J ends, which lost 3 bases and 7 bases, there was a span of 10 bases. This CDR3 spans 13 amino acids. Germline CDR1 reads SQVTM; CDR2 reads ANQGSEA.